The 27 T cell receptor beta chains below were found in one sample sequenced in a study of blood T cells in healthy people across ages. A J-beta primer mix and a sample-barcoded 5' primer were used in a second PCR of roughly 7 to 12 cycles. TCRdb re-analysed the 5' RACE reads in MiXCR, keeping a single row per CDR3 protein. The sample holds some 1.7 million distinct CDR3 sequences, 28% seen once. The sample comprised blood. Receptors were obtained from a woman aged 25 to 39 in good health.

This chain uses TRBV7-2 with TRBJ2-7; D unresolved. Trimming pared 5 bases from V and 5 bases from J, leaving 22 bases between. The CDR3 is 16 residues long. Looked up from germline, CDR1 is SGHTA and CDR2 is FQGNSA. The CDR3 sequence: CASSRQHGSLVNEQYF. The CDR3 nucleotides are TGTGCCAGCAGCCGCCAACACGGGTCTCTGGTCAACGAGCAGTACTTC. Full variable domain (remainder filled in from reference TRBV7-2 and TRBJ2-7): GAGVSQSPSNKVTEKGKDVELRCDPISGHTALYWYRQSLGQGLEFLIYFQGNSAPDKSGLPSDRFSAERTGGSVSTLTIQRTQQEDSAVYLCASSRQHGSLVNEQYFGPGTRLTVT.

The chain combines TRBV7-2 with TRBJ2-7, with D possibly called TRBD1 or TRBD2 (6 bases each). Trimming left V 6 bases short and J 6 bases short, with 15 bases between. Per the germline V gene, CDR1 is SGHTA and CDR2 is FQGNSA. This CDR3 spans 13 amino acids. The CDR3 loop is CASRWGLAPEQYF. In DNA form, the CDR3 reads TGTGCCAGCAGGTGGGGGCTAGCGCCCGAGCAGTACTTC. Drawing the rest from reference TRBV7-2 and TRBJ2-7, the complete variable domain is GAGVSQSPSNKVTEKGKDVELRCDPISGHTALYWYRQSLGQGLEFLIYFQGNSAPDKSGLPSDRFSAERTGGSVSTLTIQRTQQEDSAVYLCASRWGLAPEQYFGPGTRLTVT.

The chain joins TRBV29-1 to TRBJ1-1; no reliable D call. The V gene's germline CDR1 is SQVTM and CDR2 ANQGSEA. V was cut by 4 bases and J by 0 bases, with 9 bases left in between. The CDR3 spans 13 residues. The CDR3 DNA reads as TGCAGCGTTGTCAAAGGGATGAACACTGAAGCTTTCTTT. Translation: CSVVKGMNTEAFF.

Many counts were recorded for this clonotype. The chain combines TRBV6-5 with TRBJ2-3; the D gene is possibly TRBD1 (5 bases). This CDR3 spans 14 amino acids. Germline loops: CDR1 MNHEY, CDR2 SVGAGI. V was cut by 6 bases and J by 1 base, with 11 bases left in between. The CDR3 DNA is TGTGCCAGCAGAGACTCGACAGGCACAGATACGCAGTATTTT. Amino acid sequence: CASRDSTGTDTQYF.

A few counts support this clonotype. The chain recombines TRBV9 with TRBJ2-1, with TRBD2 matching over 9 bases. The CDR3 has 17 residues. V lost 0 bases and J lost 9; bases outside the gene matches: 13. CDR1 and CDR2 from the germline V gene are SGDLS and YYNGEE. CDR3 loop: CASSVAARASGEGEQFF. In DNA, the CDR3 is TGTGCCAGCAGCGTAGCTGCAAGGGCTAGCGGGGAGGGTGAGCAGTTCTTC.

The chain uses TRBV3-1 and TRBJ2-3; 9 nucleotides line up with TRBD2. Trimming took 0 bases from V and 5 from J; bases not matched to a gene: 15. The germline V gene has CDR1 LGHDT and CDR2 YNNKEL (reference sequence). The CDR3 runs to 19 residues. For the CDR3, the DNA is TGTGCCAGCAGCCAAGATCGGGCGGGAGGGCTACAGGACCAAGATACGCAGTATTTT. This gives the protein CASSQDRAGGLQDQDTQYF.

This rearrangement joins TRBV7-2 to TRBJ1-2; TRBD1 matches at 9 bases. With V trimmed by 2 bases and J by 5 bases, 9 bases remained unmatched. The germline V gene has CDR1 SGHTA and CDR2 FQGNSA. The CDR3 has 16 residues. The CDR3 DNA reads as TGTGCCAGCAGCTTACAACCGGGACAGGGATCTTATGGCTACACCTTC. Its translation is CASSLQPGQGSYGYTF.

This clonotype was detected many times. The rearrangement joins TRBV7-9 to TRBJ2-7; 14 bases match TRBD2. Germline lookup yields CDR1 SEHNR and CDR2 FQNEAQ (reference sequence). This CDR3 is 17 amino acids long. J lost 6 bases, V lost 0 bases, and 7 bases had no gene match. CDR3 sequence: CASSLASSGLAGGEQYF. CDR3 nucleotide sequence: TGTGCCAGCAGCTTAGCTTCATCCGGACTAGCGGGAGGCGAGCAGTACTTC.

This clonotype was counted only a few times. The chain recombines TRBV6-5 with TRBJ2-1; 10 bases agree with TRBD2. Germline V gives CDR1 MNHEY, CDR2 SVGAGI. The V gene end was trimmed by 3 bases and the J gene end by 4 bases; junction bases not matched to a gene: 3. This CDR3 is 15 amino acids long. The CDR3 region is CASSYRLAGYNEQFF. DNA for the CDR3: TGTGCCAGCAGTTATAGACTAGCGGGTTACAATGAGCAGTTCTTC.

The chain is built from TRBV2 and TRBJ2-3, with D hard to call. In germline, CDR1 is SNHLY, CDR2 FYNNEI. The CDR3 is 15 amino acids. Trimming left V 6 bases short and J 6 bases short, with 19 bases between. The DNA of the CDR3 is TGTGCCAGCAGATCTTACCTGACGGGTATCGATACGCAGTATTTT. Translation gives CASRSYLTGIDTQYF. Together with reference TRBV2 and TRBJ2-3, the CDR3 gives the full variable domain: EPEVTQTPSHQVTQMGQEVILRCVPISNHLYFYWYRQILGQKVEFLVSFYNNEISEKSEIFDDQFSVERPDGSNFTLKIRSTKLEDSAMYFCASRSYLTGIDTQYFGPGTRLTVL.

The chain links TRBV6-2 or TRBV6-3 to TRBJ1-5, with D possibly being TRBD1 (5 bases). CDR1 and CDR2 from the germline V gene are MNHEY and SVGEGT. This CDR3 contains 16 residues. The ends were cut back, 4 bases at V and 0 bases at J, with 13 bases in the middle. The CDR3 spells CASSFSQGYSNQPQHF. CDR3 DNA sequence: TGTGCCAGCAGTTTCAGCCAGGGTTATAGCAATCAGCCCCAGCATTTT.

This clonotype was counted only a few times. This chain links TRBV9 with TRBJ2-1, with 7 nucleotides matching TRBD2. Germline CDR1 and CDR2: SGDLS and YYNGEE. CDR3 length equals 16 residues. V lost 3 bases, J lost 5 bases, and 11 bases stayed unmatched. Here the CDR3 DNA reads TGTGCCAGCAGCGGGGGGGGTATAGCCCGAGACAATGAGCAGTTCTTC. Translation gives CASSGGGIARDNEQFF.

The chain has TRBV10-3 and TRBJ2-1; TRBD1 agrees at 8 bases. Germline assignment: CDR1 ENHRY and CDR2 SYGVKD. V was clipped by 9 bases and J by 2 bases; unmatched bases: 6. The CDR3 has 14 residues. Written as DNA, the CDR3 is TGTGCCATGGTAGGGACAGGCCCCTACAATGAGCAGTTCTTC. Its protein product is CAMVGTGPYNEQFF.

The chain uses TRBV3-1 and TRBJ2-7; 7 nucleotides line up with TRBD2. CDR1 and CDR2 from the germline V gene are LGHDT and YNNKEL (reference sequence). The CDR3 sequence is 17 residues long. J lost 3 bases, V lost 1 base, and 12 bases had no gene match. The CDR3 bases are TGTGCCAGCAGCCAAGGAGCCTTGACTAGCAGCTTCTACGAGCAGTACTTC. Translated: CASSQGALTSSFYEQYF.

Ten or more counts support this clonotype. The gene calls are TRBV12-3 or TRBV12-4 and TRBJ2-5; no definite D call. The CDR3 runs 14 residues. Trimming took 6 bases from V and 5 from J, leaving 16 bases between them. CDR3 sequence: CASSLVLPGETQYF. In DNA form, the CDR3 reads TGTGCCAGCAGCCTAGTACTCCCCGGGGAGACCCAGTACTTC.

This clonotype was seen a few times. The chain employs TRBV28 and TRBJ2-3; D is possibly TRBD2 (7 bases). Germline lookup yields CDR1 MDHEN and CDR2 SYDVKM. CDR3 length: 15 residues. Trimming stripped 7 bases from V and 7 bases from J, with 21 bases between. CDR3 nucleotides: TGTGCCAGCAATTCCCGGGGAGGGGGATTCAATACGCAGTATTTT. This gives the protein CASNSRGGGFNTQYF.

This sequence joins TRBV20-1 and TRBJ1-1, with no clear D. Germline values: CDR1 DFQATT, CDR2 SNEGSKA (reference sequence). Deletions cut 5 bases from V and 1 base from J, with 5 bases between. The CDR3 totals 11 residues. CDR3 nucleotide sequence: TGCAGTGCTGACAAGAACACTGAAGCTTTCTTT. It specifies CSADKNTEAFF.

The rearrangement uses TRBV29-1 and TRBJ1-1, with D hard to call. The V end was cut by 3 bases, the J end by 8 bases, with 13 bases between. Germline loops: CDR1 SQVTM, CDR2 ANQGSEA. The CDR3 is 12 residues long. The CDR3 region has the DNA TGCAGCGTTGACGTCGGCACCCCAGAAGCTTTCTTT. Translating it yields CSVDVGTPEAFF.

This clonotype was seen at least ten times. The CDR3 bases are TGCAGTGCTAGAGAACAGGGGCTCCCTTTTAACTATGGCTACACCTTC. It yields the protein CSAREQGLPFNYGYTF. The chain links TRBV20-1 to TRBJ1-2; 7 nucleotides line up with TRBD1. Trimming took 0 bases from V and 1 from J; bases not matched to a gene: 8. Germline CDR1 reads DFQATT; CDR2 reads SNEGSKA (reference sequence). The CDR3 loop spans 16 amino acids.

Ten or more counts support this clonotype. The genes are TRBV14 and TRBJ2-1, with 8 bases fitting TRBD1. Trimming took 4 bases from V and 7 from J; bases not matched to a gene: 12. Germline values: CDR1 SGHDN, CDR2 FVKESK. The CDR3 has 16 residues. The CDR3 loop reads CASSLFRDRSLNEQFF. CDR3 in DNA: TGTGCCAGCAGCCTTTTCCGGGACAGGAGTCTGAATGAGCAGTTCTTC.

With respect to this clonotype: This may come from a read error, since a much larger clone is one base off. The V and J genes are TRBV29-1 and TRBJ2-1, with 9 bases matching TRBD2. J lost 8 bases, V lost 8 bases, and 10 bases had no gene match. The germline gives CDR1 SQVTM, CDR2 ANQGSEA. The CDR3 spans 13 residues. This chain's CDR3 is CSIVRTSDDEQFF. The DNA for the CDR3 is TGCAGCATTGTTCGGACTAGCGACGATGAGCAGTTCTTC.

The J gene is TRBJ2-1, the V gene TRBV20-1, with TRBD2 identical over 12 bases. Per germline, CDR1 DFQATT and CDR2 SNEGSKA (reference sequence). There are 16 residues in the CDR3. V shed 0 bases, J shed 3 bases, and the junction held 3 bases outside the gene matches. The CDR3 protein is CSARDTLAGGYNEQFF. CDR3 coding DNA: TGCAGTGCTAGAGATACACTAGCGGGGGGCTACAATGAGCAGTTCTTC.

The rearrangement joins TRBV7-2 to TRBJ1-2; D is ambiguous. Looked up from germline, CDR1 is SGHTA and CDR2 is FQGNSA. The CDR3 is made up of 16 amino acids. With 4 bases removed from V and 0 bases from J, the gap between germline ends came to 15 bases. For the CDR3, the DNA is TGTGCCAGCAGCTCCGGCGGGGAGAGGGCTAACTATGGCTACACCTTC. It yields the protein CASSSGGERANYGYTF.

The J gene is TRBJ2-5, the V gene TRBV18; D unresolved. V dropped 4 bases and J dropped 1 base, with 7 bases sitting between them. From germline, CDR1 is KGHSH and CDR2 LQKENI. CDR3 size: 13 residues. CDR3 loop: CASSQSPQETQYF. The CDR3 DNA follows: TGTGCCAGCTCACAGAGTCCCCAAGAGACCCAGTACTTC.

A few counts support this clonotype. The chain links TRBV4-2 to TRBJ1-6; D gene uncertain. The CDR3 consists of 15 residues. The germline CDR1 and CDR2 sequences are LGHNA and YNFKEQ. V shed 0 bases and J shed 10 bases, with 13 bases lying between them. In DNA, the CDR3 is TGTGCCAGCAGCCAAGATCTCCAGGTCTTATCACCCCTCCACTTT. It translates to CASSQDLQVLSPLHF.

V and J are TRBV5-1 and TRBJ2-1, with TRBD2 identical over 8 bases. The CDR3 is 15 amino acids. The V gene end was trimmed by 1 base and the J gene end by 5 bases; junction bases not matched to a gene: 5. The germline V gene encodes CDR1 SGHRS and CDR2 YFSETQ. This CDR3 reads CASSLFGGADNEQFF. As DNA, the CDR3 is TGCGCCAGCAGCTTGTTCGGGGGGGCGGACAATGAGCAGTTCTTC.

This clonotype was seen more than once but under ten times. The chain employs TRBV3-1 and TRBJ2-4; TRBD1 is a possible D gene (6 bases). Deletions cut 1 base from V and 0 bases from J, with 10 bases between. Germline lookup yields CDR1 LGHDT and CDR2 YNNKEL (reference sequence). The CDR3 is made up of 16 amino acids. CDR3 bases: TGTGCCAGCAGCCAAGGGGACATTCTAGCCAAAAACATTCAGTACTTC. Residues: CASSQGDILAKNIQYF.